Following are 25 T cell receptor beta chains from one sample sequenced in a study of Ad26.COV2.S vaccination and SARS-CoV-2 variants. This table comes from immunoSEQ multiplex PCR, and its TCRdb copy is limited to in-frame clones, with some not included. The table records hundreds of thousands of clones, more than 80% of them present only once. Documented treatment: about 20 received Ad26.COV2.S at low or high dose, single or two shots; roughly five received placebo; per-sample allocation not given. Sampling took place 63 days after the first vaccine or placebo injection. Sequencing used peripheral blood, obtained in a trial of Ad26.COV2.S vaccine versus placebo. The receptors were sampled from a person aged 18-60 years who received the Ad26.COV2.S COVID-19 vaccine or a placebo.

V gene TRBV5-1 combines with J gene TRBJ2-1; 15 bases are shared with TRBD2. The CDR3 runs 18 residues. V was clipped by 0 bases and J by 8 bases; unmatched bases: 9. Germline values: CDR1 SGHRS, CDR2 YFSETQ. CDR3 bases: TGCGCCAGCAGCTTGGGGCTGAGGACTAGCGGGAGGGACTATGAGCAGTTCTTC. It codes for CASSLGLRTSGRDYEQFF.

The chain couples TRBV9 to TRBJ1-4, with a possible D match to TRBD1 (6 bases). In germline, CDR1 is SGDLS, CDR2 YYNGEE. The CDR3 runs 16 residues. V dropped 3 bases and J dropped 0 bases, with 12 bases sitting between them. The DNA of the CDR3 is TGTGCCAGCAGCGCGCGAGAGGGGGCAACTAATGAAAAACTGTTTTTT. Translation: CASSAREGATNEKLFF.

The genes are TRBV30 and TRBJ1-6, with D maybe TRBD1 (5 bases). This CDR3 has 15 residues. The V gene lost 0 bases and the J gene lost 9 bases, with 15 bases spanning the gap. CDR1 is GTSNPN, CDR2 SVGIG, per germline (reference sequence). The CDR3 DNA reads TGTGCCTGGAGTGTGGTGAGGACAAGAAGTTCACCCCTCCACTTT. Encoded protein: CAWSVVRTRSSPLHF.

The rearrangement links TRBV5-8 to TRBJ2-7, with D unclear. CDR3 length: 12 amino acids. V lost 9 bases and J lost 3, with 13 bases in between. Germline V CDR1 and CDR2: SGHTS, YDEGEE. CDR3 nucleotides: TGTGCCACCCCCCGACCCTTCTACGAGCAGTACTTC. It is translated as CATPRPFYEQYF. Filled out from reference TRBV5-8 and TRBJ2-7, the complete variable domain reads EAGVTQSPTHLIKTRGQQATLRCSPISGHTSVYWYQQALGLGLQFLLWYDEGEERNRGNFPPRFSGRQFPNYSSELNVNALELEDSALYLCATPRPFYEQYFGPGTRLTVT.

The rearrangement links TRBV19 to TRBJ2-2; 9 bases are a match to TRBD1. Germline V gives CDR1 LNHDA, CDR2 SQIVND (reference sequence). J gave up 2 bases and V 5 bases, and 6 bases lay outside the gene matches. This CDR3 is 16 amino acids long. The CDR3 DNA is TGTGCCAGTAGTCCGCACACAGGGGGCAACACCGGGGAGCTGTTTTTT. It is translated as CASSPHTGGNTGELFF.

In this sample, this clone turned up once. The chain is built from TRBV7-2 and TRBJ1-1; maybe TRBD1 (5 bases). CDR1 is SGHTA and CDR2 is FQGNSA in the germline V gene. The CDR3 consists of 13 residues. V lost 7 bases and J 0 bases, leaving 9 bases between the germline ends. The DNA of the CDR3 is TGTGCCAGCAAGGCAGGGATGAACACTGAAGCTTTCTTT. Translation: CASKAGMNTEAFF.

CDR3 in DNA: TGCGCCAGCAGTGATGGCCCCGGGGAGCTGTTTTTT. This sequence encodes CASSDGPGELFF. The chain uses TRBV10-1 and TRBJ2-2; D unresolved. Trimming took 3 bases from V and 6 from J, leaving 5 bases between them. Per germline, CDR1 WNHNN and CDR2 SYGVQD (reference sequence). The CDR3 covers 12 residues.

The rearrangement links TRBV4-1 to TRBJ1-5, with 11 bases that match TRBD1. After removal of 0 bases from V and 2 bases from J, the junction contained 12 bases not matched to a gene. Germline CDR1 is MGHRA and CDR2 is YSYEKL. This CDR3 contains 20 residues. The DNA for the CDR3 is TGCGCCAGCAGCCAAGAAGCCGGGACAGGGGGAAGGAATCGCAATCAGCCCCAGCATTTT. It codes for CASSQEAGTGGRNRNQPQHF.

The CDR3 is CASSFGPHILDSEQYF. Written as DNA, the CDR3 is TGCGCCAGCAGCTTCGGTCCCCACATCCTTGATAGCGAGCAGTACTTC. This chain joins TRBV5-1 and TRBJ2-7, with unresolved D. This CDR3 has 16 residues. The V gene's germline CDR1 is SGHRS and CDR2 YFSETQ. V was pared by 2 bases and J by 6 bases, with 21 bases between. The entire variable domain, with the rest obtained from reference TRBV5-1 and TRBJ2-7, is as follows: KAGVTQTPRYLIKTRGQQVTLSCSPISGHRSVSWYQQTPGQGLQFLFEYFSETQRNKGNFPGRFSGRQFSNSRSEMNVSTLELGDSALYLCASSFGPHILDSEQYFGPGTRLTVT.

The chain combines TRBV6-5 with TRBJ2-1, with no clear D. Trimming stripped 6 bases from V and 10 bases from J, with 13 bases between. This CDR3 contains 12 residues. CDR1 is MNHEY and CDR2 is SVGAGI in the germline V gene. DNA of the CDR3: TGTGCCAGCAGAAACTTAGGACCCGAGCAGTTCTTC. Encoded protein: CASRNLGPEQFF.

The chain has TRBV6-4 and TRBJ1-2; the D gene is possibly TRBD1 (5 bases). Between the trimmed V and J ends, which lost 0 bases and 4 bases, there was a span of 15 bases. Germline values: CDR1 MRHNA, CDR2 SNTAGT. CDR3 size: 16 residues. CDR3 bases: TGTGCCAGCAGTGACTCGAGTAGGGGAGTCACCTATGGCTACACCTTC. It encodes CASSDSSRGVTYGYTF.

This clone occurred once. V gene TRBV9 combines with J gene TRBJ2-3, with 8 bases lining up with TRBD1. This CDR3 has 15 amino acids. The germline V gene encodes CDR1 SGDLS and CDR2 YYNGEE. V lost 6 bases and J lost 6; bases outside the gene matches: 12. The CDR3 sequence: CASNKLGQEWDTQYF. The CDR3 bases are TGTGCCAGCAACAAATTGGGACAGGAGTGGGATACGCAGTATTTT.

The rearrangement uses TRBV5-4 and TRBJ1-2; D is possibly TRBD1 (5 bases). V was cut by 3 bases and J by 8 bases, with 11 bases left in between. The length of the CDR3 is 12 residues. Germline V lookup: CDR1 SGHNT, CDR2 YYREEE (reference sequence). The CDR3 DNA reads TGTGCCAGCAGCTCGTCAGGGAGAGGCTACACCTTC. This gives the protein CASSSSGRGYTF.

This rearrangement joins TRBV7-9 to TRBJ1-1, with TRBD1 as a possible D gene (6 bases). The germline V and J ends were trimmed by 5 bases and 4 bases, with 17 bases remaining between them. The CDR3 spans 15 residues. The germline V gene encodes CDR1 SEHNR and CDR2 FQNEAQ (reference sequence). CDR3 sequence: CASSPGTGQVTEAFF. The CDR3 DNA sequence: TGTGCCAGCAGCCCCGGTACAGGGCAGGTCACTGAAGCTTTCTTT.

The V and J genes are TRBV3-1 (or the pseudogene TRBV3-2) and TRBJ1-5; 7 bases are a match to TRBD1. Germline trimming cut 1 base from V and 4 bases from J; bases unmatched to any gene: 1. The CDR3 runs 14 residues. Germline CDR1 reads LGHDT; CDR2 reads YNNKEL (reference sequence). CDR3 loop: CASSQGQGNQPQHF. The CDR3, as DNA: TGTGCCAGCAGCCAAGGACAGGGTAATCAGCCCCAGCATTTT.

This chain uses TRBV4-2 with TRBJ2-5, with 7 bases aligning to TRBD2. The CDR3 contains 14 residues. V was clipped by 4 bases and J by 4 bases; unmatched bases: 6. The germline CDR1 and CDR2 sequences are LGHNA and YNFKEQ. This CDR3 reads CASSRGTKGETQYF. CDR3 nucleotide sequence: TGTGCCAGCAGCCGGGGGACTAAGGGAGAGACCCAGTACTTC.

V usage is TRBV24-1 and J usage is TRBJ2-3; D is unclear. The CDR3 spans 14 residues. Trimming removed 3 bases from V and 7 bases from J, with 13 bases in between. CDR1 and CDR2 from the germline V gene are KGHDR and SFDVKD. The DNA of the CDR3 is TGTGCCACCAGTGATCCGAACATGCCTTATACGCAGTATTTT. This codes for CATSDPNMPYTQYF.

This rearrangement joins TRBV3-1 (or the pseudogene TRBV3-2) to TRBJ2-7; D unresolved. The CDR3 consists of 15 residues. From germline, CDR1 is LGHDT and CDR2 YNNKEL (reference sequence). The V end was cut by 1 base, the J end by 2 bases, with 12 bases between. In DNA, the CDR3 is TGTGCCAGCAGCCAAGGATACAGTAGGGCCTACGAGCAGTACTTC. Encoded protein: CASSQGYSRAYEQYF.

The chain combines TRBV5-4 with TRBJ2-7, with D perhaps TRBD1 (6 bases). The CDR3 has 15 amino acids. Trimming took 4 bases from V and 0 from J, leaving 14 bases between them. Germline CDR1 is SGHNT and CDR2 is YYREEE (reference sequence). CDR3 sequence: CASSAGQTSSYEQYF. In nucleotides, the CDR3 is TGTGCCAGCAGCGCAGGACAGACGAGCTCCTACGAGCAGTACTTC.

This clone was seen more than once but under ten times. The V call is TRBV2, the J call TRBJ2-1, with TRBD2 identical over 8 bases. The CDR3 has 17 residues. Germline V gene sequence: CDR1 SNHLY, CDR2 FYNNEI. The trim removed 6 bases at V and 2 bases at J, leaving 12 bases unmatched. CDR3 nucleotides: TGTGCCAGCAGCCCCGGACTAGCTCAACCCCCCTACAATGAGCAGTTCTTC. Its translation is CASSPGLAQPPYNEQFF. Full variable domain (missing parts from reference TRBV2 and TRBJ2-1): EPEVTQTPSHQVTQMGQEVILRCVPISNHLYFYWYRQILGQKVEFLVSFYNNEISEKSEIFDDQFSVERPDGSNFTLKIRSTKLEDSAMYFCASSPGLAQPPYNEQFFGPGTRLTVL.

The chain uses TRBV6-5 and TRBJ2-7; 10 positions match TRBD2. CDR1 is MNHEY and CDR2 is SVGAGI in the germline V gene. This CDR3 contains 14 residues. The V gene end was trimmed by 5 bases and the J gene end by 4 bases; junction bases not matched to a gene: 5. The CDR3 reads CASSQGTSVYEQYF. In nucleotides, the CDR3 is TGTGCCAGCAGTCAGGGGACTAGCGTGTACGAGCAGTACTTC.

The chain couples TRBV5-4 to TRBJ1-3; 7 bases are a match to TRBD1. V gave up 4 bases and J gave up 8 bases; unmatched junction bases: 12. In germline, CDR1 is SGHNT, CDR2 YYREEE (reference sequence). The length of the CDR3 is 15 residues. The CDR3 spells CASSTQTGIGDTIYF. In DNA, the CDR3 is TGTGCCAGCAGCACCCAGACAGGGATAGGGGACACCATATATTTT.

The rearrangement joins TRBV6-5 to TRBJ2-3, with D perhaps being TRBD1 or TRBD2 (6 bases each). The length of the CDR3 is 14 residues. CDR1 is MNHEY and CDR2 is SVGAGI in the germline V gene. V lost 4 bases and J lost 0, with 8 bases in between. This chain's CDR3 is CASSLGGSTDTQYF. The CDR3 nucleotides read TGTGCCAGCAGTTTAGGGGGGAGCACAGATACGCAGTATTTT.

The rearrangement joins TRBV10-3 to TRBJ2-1; D gene ambiguous. Germline V gene sequence: CDR1 ENHRY, CDR2 SYGVKD. The V and J ends lost 8 bases and 6 bases respectively, with 2 bases between them. This CDR3 region has 9 residues. This chain's CDR3 is CAIGNEQFF. The DNA of the CDR3 is TGTGCCATCGGCAATGAGCAGTTCTTC.

The chain links TRBV3-1 (or the pseudogene TRBV3-2) to TRBJ1-5; D remains unclear. From germline, CDR1 is LGHDT and CDR2 YNNKEL (reference sequence). Trimming removed 3 bases from V and 2 bases from J, with 8 bases in between. The CDR3 extends over 14 amino acids. The CDR3 DNA reads as TGTGCCAGCAGCCAGAACCTTGGCAATCAGCCCCAGCATTTT. This gives the protein CASSQNLGNQPQHF.